Below, 4 T cell receptor beta chains from the same sample are listed, as sequenced in a study of CD8 T cells in ankylosing spondylitis. TCRdb reprocessed the 5' RACE reads via MiXCR and lists one record per CDR3 protein. The sample yields roughly 100,000 distinct CDR3 sequences, roughly 8.3% seen once. Sequencing used blood, either unsorted or a sorted T cell fraction (not recorded which). These receptor sequences come from a male donor with ankylosing spondylitis or in good health (not recorded which).

This clonotype was detected a few times. The chain recombines TRBV7-9 with TRBJ2-7; 13 bases agree with TRBD2. CDR1 is SEHNR, CDR2 FQNEAQ, per germline (reference sequence). The CDR3 is made up of 17 amino acids. Losses at the gene ends were 4 bases for V and 1 base for J; bases not matched to a gene: 7. Written as DNA, the CDR3 is TGTGCCAGCAGCTCAGGACTAGCGGGAGAGTCTTCCTACGAGCAGTACTTC. Translated, it gives CASSSGLAGESSYEQYF. Full variable domain (rest looked up from reference TRBV7-9 and TRBJ2-7): DTGVSQNPRHKITKRGQNVTFRCDPISEHNRLYWYRQTLGQGPEFLTYFQNEAQLEKSRLLSDRFSAERPKGSFSTLEIQRTEQGDSAMYLCASSSGLAGESSYEQYFGPGTRLTVT.

This clonotype was seen repeatedly, ten times or more. V and J are TRBV20-1 and TRBJ2-5; D gene unclear. This CDR3 is 12 amino acids long. Trimming left V 3 bases short and J 3 bases short, with 8 bases between. CDR1 and CDR2 (germline): DFQATT, SNEGSKA (reference sequence). The CDR3 DNA reads TGCAGTGCTAGTTCGGTCGAAGAGACCCAGTACTTC. It translates to CSASSVEETQYF.

At least ten counts were recorded for this clonotype. The chain couples TRBV5-1 to TRBJ2-3; D gene uncertain. Germline CDR1 is SGHRS and CDR2 is YFSETQ. This CDR3 comprises 14 residues. Deletions cut 2 bases from V and 4 bases from J, with 11 bases between. The CDR3 DNA follows: TGCGCCAGCAGCTTCTGGAAAATCCCAGATACGCAGTATTTT. Encoded protein: CASSFWKIPDTQYF.

This clonotype was counted many times. The V and J genes are TRBV20-1 and TRBJ2-2; TRBD1 might be the D (7 bases). The V gene's germline CDR1 is DFQATT and CDR2 SNEGSKA (reference sequence). The V and J ends lost 0 bases and 6 bases respectively, with 11 bases between them. The CDR3 runs to 14 residues. CDR3 sequence: CSARDSGGPGELFF. CDR3 in DNA: TGCAGTGCTAGAGACTCAGGGGGGCCCGGGGAGCTGTTTTTT.